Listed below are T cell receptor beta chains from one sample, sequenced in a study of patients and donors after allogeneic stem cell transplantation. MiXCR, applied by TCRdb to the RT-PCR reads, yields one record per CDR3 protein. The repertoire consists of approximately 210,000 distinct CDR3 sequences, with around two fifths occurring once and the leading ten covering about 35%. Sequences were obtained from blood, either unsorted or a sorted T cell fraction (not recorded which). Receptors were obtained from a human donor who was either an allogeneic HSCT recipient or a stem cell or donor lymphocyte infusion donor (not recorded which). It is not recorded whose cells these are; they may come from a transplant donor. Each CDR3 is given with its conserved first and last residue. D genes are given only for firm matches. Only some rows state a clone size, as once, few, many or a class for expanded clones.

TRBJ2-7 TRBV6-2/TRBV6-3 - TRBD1 CASSYALPGQGFYEQYF TGTGCCAGCAGTTACGCCCTTCCGGGACAGGGTTTCTACGAGCAGTACTTC
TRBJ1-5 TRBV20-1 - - CSAPTTTGFGQPQHF TGCAGTGCCCCCACGACCACAGGGTTCGGTCAGCCCCAGCATTTT
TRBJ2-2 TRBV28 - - CASRGGLPNTGELFF TGTGCCAGCAGGGGCGGGCTCCCGAACACCGGGGAGCTGTTTTTT
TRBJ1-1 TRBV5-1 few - CASRDSGRVTEAFF TGCGCCAGCAGGGATTCAGGGAGAGTTACTGAAGCTTTCTTT
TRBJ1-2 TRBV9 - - CASSAQSGPTANYGYTF TGTGCCAGCAGCGCTCAGAGTGGGCCGACAGCTAACTATGGCTACACCTTC
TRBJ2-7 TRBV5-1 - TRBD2 CASSLGASGSQYEQYF TGCGCCAGCAGCTTGGGGGCTAGCGGGAGTCAATACGAGCAGTACTTC
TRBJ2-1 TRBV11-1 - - CASSRNSGNEQFF TGTGCCAGCAGCCGTAATAGCGGCAATGAGCAGTTCTTC
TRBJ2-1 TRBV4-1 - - CASGPTIFDNEQFF TGCGCCAGCGGACCTACGATCTTTGACAATGAGCAGTTCTTC
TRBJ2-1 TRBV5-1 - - CASSPGQPSNEQFF TGCGCCAGCAGCCCTGGACAACCCAGCAATGAGCAGTTCTTC
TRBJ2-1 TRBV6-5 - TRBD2 CASKVTSGANGEQFF TGTGCCAGCAAAGTGACTAGCGGGGCTAACGGTGAGCAGTTCTTC
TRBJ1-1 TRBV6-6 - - CASSHEGGAYTEAFF TGTGCCAGCAGTCACGAGGGGGGGGCGTACACTGAAGCTTTCTTT
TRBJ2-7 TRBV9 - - CASSKGTSTYEQYF TGTGCCAGCAGTAAAGGGACTTCTACCTACGAGCAGTACTTC
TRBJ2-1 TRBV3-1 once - CASSQEGLASNEQFF TGTGCCAGCAGCCAAGAGGGGCTAGCATCCAATGAGCAGTTCTTC
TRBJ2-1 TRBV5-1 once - CASSFRGPRDNEQFF TGCGCCAGCAGCTTCAGGGGCCCCCGGGACAATGAGCAGTTCTTC
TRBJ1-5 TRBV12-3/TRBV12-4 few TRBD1 CASSSDRERGQPQHF TGTGCCAGCAGTTCAGACAGGGAGAGGGGTCAGCCCCAGCATTTT
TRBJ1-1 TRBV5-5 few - CASSLFSEAFF TGTGCCAGCAGCTTGTTCTCTGAAGCTTTCTTT
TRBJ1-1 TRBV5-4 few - CASSSWDSNTEAFF TGTGCCAGCAGCTCTTGGGACTCGAACACTGAAGCTTTCTTT
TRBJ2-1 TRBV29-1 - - CSVFSNEQFF TGCAGCGTTTTTTCCAATGAGCAGTTCTTC
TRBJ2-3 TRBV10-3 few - CAISPRRSGSTDTQYF TGTGCCATCAGTCCAAGGCGTAGCGGATCCACAGATACGCAGTATTTT
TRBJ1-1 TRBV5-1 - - CASSVRVRGVEAFF TGCGCCAGCAGCGTCCGGGTCCGGGGGGTGGAAGCTTTCTTT
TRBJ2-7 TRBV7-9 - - CASSLASQFSYEQYF TGTGCCAGCAGCTTAGCATCCCAATTCTCCTACGAGCAGTACTTC
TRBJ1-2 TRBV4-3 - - CASSQDPGGSDYGYTF TGCGCCAGCAGCCAAGATCCGGGGGGATCTGACTATGGCTACACCTTC